A single T cell receptor beta chain is shown here with its context. The length of the CDR3 is 15 residues. V trimming: 6 bases; J trimming: 4 bases; junction bases outside the gene matches: 7. Germline V lookup: CDR1 MNHEY, CDR2 SVGAGI. This sample is drawn from a study of blood T cell repertoires in COVID-19. Study background: PBMCs, B-cell-depleted T cells, or T cells were the source of the cDNA or gDNA that made up the material.

Original analysis: The assay estimated nucleated cells by amplifying reference gene primers. The data were produced by immunoSEQ multiplex PCR, yet TCRdb's version contains in-frame clones alone and is incomplete. The V and J calls and clone size were taken over from that table, and D and trimming were inferred from the DNA. The sample records about 98,000 clones, 70% to 90% being singletons. The chain carries TRBV6-5 and TRBJ2-7, with 12 bases fitting TRBD2. The material sequenced was peripheral blood. The origin of this receptor is a man aged 70 or older with acute or convalescent COVID-19. The chain's CDR3 is CASSLTSGGPYEQYV. CDR3 DNA: TGTGCCAGCAGCCTGACTAGCGGGGGACCTTACGAGCAGTACGTC.